These 27 T cell receptor beta chains share one sample of origin, sequenced in a study of T cells in localized non-small cell lung cancer. Some clones are missing from TCRdb's copy, which holds only in-frame ones; the method was immunoSEQ multiplex PCR. The table has roughly 38,000 clones, around 83% seen once. Specimen: peripheral blood, collected before any cancer treatment. The receptors were gathered from a woman aged 18-49 years with stage III lung adenocarcinoma.

The chain recombines TRBV7-3 with TRBJ2-5, with 7 bases aligning to TRBD2. J was trimmed by 2 bases and V by 5 bases; bases with no gene match: 2. There are 13 residues in the CDR3. Germline V gene data show CDR1 as SGHTA and CDR2 as FQGTGA. The CDR3: CASSRAGQETQYF. The CDR3 DNA reads as TGTGCCAGCAGCCGAGCGGGGCAAGAGACCCAGTACTTC.

This sequence joins TRBV5-1 and TRBJ1-6, with TRBD1 matching over 7 bases. The ends lost 2 bases at V and 8 bases at J; junction bases unmatched: 10. Germline-derived CDR1 and CDR2 are SGHRS and YFSETQ. This CDR3 contains 16 residues. CDR3 DNA: TGCGCCAGCAGCTTTTCGACAGGGAAGGAGCATTCACCCCTCCACTTT. Translation gives CASSFSTGKEHSPLHF.

The CDR3 loop is CASSLGTWERTGELFF. CDR3 coding DNA: TGTGCCAGCAGCTTAGGTACCTGGGAACGCACCGGGGAGCTGTTTTTT. The rearrangement uses TRBV11-2 and TRBJ2-2, with D uncertain. The CDR3 is made up of 16 amino acids. V was trimmed by 1 base and J by 4 bases, leaving 13 bases between them. Germline V gene sequence: CDR1 SGHAT, CDR2 FQNNGV.

The chain has TRBV27 and TRBJ2-1; 8 positions match TRBD2. Unmatched junction bases numbered 5, after V lost 2 bases and J lost 2 bases. The V gene's germline CDR1 is MNHEY and CDR2 SMNVEV (reference sequence). The CDR3 contains 16 residues. The CDR3 reads CASSLVPGGAYNEQFF. CDR3 nucleotides: TGTGCCAGCAGTTTAGTCCCCGGGGGGGCCTACAATGAGCAGTTCTTC.

V gene TRBV5-4 combines with J gene TRBJ1-1; weak D call: TRBD1 (5 bases). This CDR3 contains 14 residues. Trimming removed 4 bases from V and 3 bases from J, with 13 bases in between. The germline V gene has CDR1 SGHNT and CDR2 YYREEE (reference sequence). CDR3: CASSPELTDTEAFF. CDR3 bases: TGTGCCAGCAGCCCCGAACTGACAGACACTGAAGCTTTCTTT.

The rearrangement joins TRBV19 to TRBJ2-1, with D perhaps assigned TRBD1 or TRBD2 (5 bases each). Trimming left V 5 bases short and J 0 bases short, with 11 bases between. The CDR3 totals 15 residues. Germline V gene sequence: CDR1 LNHDA, CDR2 SQIVND (reference sequence). The CDR3 loop is CASSRRDGSYNEQFF. The CDR3 DNA reads TGTGCCAGTAGTCGCCGGGACGGCTCCTACAATGAGCAGTTCTTC.

J is TRBJ2-1 and V is TRBV9, with 8 bases fitting TRBD2. V was clipped by 0 bases and J by 6 bases; unmatched bases: 5. The CDR3 sequence is 15 residues long. Per the germline V gene, CDR1 is SGDLS and CDR2 is YYNGEE. The CDR3 nucleotides are TGTGCCAGCAGCGTAGATGGGACTAGTATCAATGAGCAGTTCTTC. Its protein is CASSVDGTSINEQFF.

In the case of this clone: Other DNA variants within this sample encode the same CDR3. V and J are TRBV7-9 and TRBJ2-5; no clear D. CDR1 SEHNR and CDR2 FQNEAQ come from the germline V gene (reference sequence). V lost 3 bases, J lost 5 bases, and 4 bases lay in between. CDR3 length: 11 amino acids. The CDR3 loop reads CASSLAETQYF. CDR3 coding DNA: TGTGCCAGCAGCTTGGCGGAGACCCAGTACTTC.

The CDR3 loop reads CASGLGPTENSPLHF. Written as DNA, the CDR3 is TGTGCTAGTGGTTTGGGCCCGACGGAGAATTCACCCCTCCACTTT. This sequence joins TRBV12-5 and TRBJ1-6; D is ambiguous. Trimming shortened V by 1 base and J by 7 bases, and 11 bases separated the two germline ends. The CDR3 loop spans 15 amino acids. Germline CDR1 reads LGHNT; CDR2 reads FRNRAP. Full variable domain (missing parts from reference TRBV12-5 and TRBJ1-6): DARVTQTPRHKVTEMGQEVTMRCQPILGHNTVFWYRQTMMQGLELLAYFRNRAPLDDSGMPKDRFSAEMPDATLATLKIQPSEPRDSAVYFCASGLGPTENSPLHFGNGTRLTVT.

V is TRBV19 and J is TRBJ1-1, with unresolved D. The CDR3 length is 15 residues. Germline CDR1 is LNHDA and CDR2 is SQIVND (reference sequence). The germline V and J ends were trimmed by 3 bases and 3 bases, with 14 bases remaining between them. CDR3 residues: CASSMVGKADTEAFF. The CDR3, as DNA: TGTGCCAGTAGTATGGTCGGGAAGGCGGACACTGAAGCTTTCTTT.

CDR3 coding DNA: TGTGCCAGCAGCTTGGTGGCTAGCGGGGGCACCGAGCAGTTCTTC. Residues: CASSLVASGGTEQFF. This chain links TRBV5-4 with TRBJ2-1, with TRBD2 matching over 10 bases. The junction had 7 bases not matched to a gene; V was cut back by 0 bases and J by 10 bases. Germline values: CDR1 SGHNT, CDR2 YYREEE (reference sequence). The CDR3 runs 15 residues. The full variable domain, its missing parts supplied by reference TRBV5-4 and TRBJ2-1, is ETGVTQSPTHLIKTRGQQVTLRCSSQSGHNTVSWYQQALGQGPQFIFQYYREEENGRGNFPPRFSGLQFPNYSSELNVNALELDDSALYLCASSLVASGGTEQFFGPGTRLTVL.

This clone was seen only a few times. The CDR3 loop is CASSFGGAYEQYF. The CDR3 nucleotides read TGCGCCAGCAGCTTCGGGGGGGCTTACGAGCAGTACTTC. The rearrangement links TRBV5-1 to TRBJ2-7, with TRBD2 identical over 8 bases. Germline CDR1 and CDR2: SGHRS and YFSETQ. J gave up 4 bases and V 2 bases, and 2 bases lay outside the gene matches. The CDR3 consists of 13 residues. The entire variable domain, with the rest obtained from reference TRBV5-1 and TRBJ2-7, is as follows: KAGVTQTPRYLIKTRGQQVTLSCSPISGHRSVSWYQQTPGQGLQFLFEYFSETQRNKGNFPGRFSGRQFSNSRSEMNVSTLELGDSALYLCASSFGGAYEQYFGPGTRLTVT.

This clone was counted between two and nine times. Other DNA sequences in the same sample also yield this CDR3. This chain connects TRBV4-1 to TRBJ2-2; 8 bases match TRBD1. This CDR3 region has 14 residues. V lost 5 bases and J lost 1; bases outside the gene matches: 0. Germline-derived CDR1 and CDR2 are MGHRA and YSYEKL. CDR3 sequence: CASSDRGNTGELFF. The CDR3, as DNA: TGCGCCAGCAGCGACAGGGGGAACACCGGGGAGCTGTTTTTT.

This clone was seen just once. The rearrangement uses TRBV30 and TRBJ2-3, with a possible D match to TRBD1 (5 bases). This CDR3 contains 17 residues. V lost 2 bases and J lost 3, with 21 bases in between. Germline V gene lookup returns CDR1 GTSNPN and CDR2 SVGIG (reference sequence). The CDR3 loop is CAWSKGRTPTKTDTQYF. The CDR3, as DNA: TGTGCCTGGAGTAAAGGGCGGACACCCACTAAGACAGATACGCAGTATTTT.

The chain links TRBV2 to TRBJ2-5; D is uncertain. CDR3 length: 11 amino acids. V lost 6 bases and J 5 bases, leaving 7 bases between the germline ends. Germline loops: CDR1 SNHLY, CDR2 FYNNEI. CDR3 region: CASSLWETQYF. CDR3 bases: TGTGCCAGCAGCTTGTGGGAGACCCAGTACTTC.

This clone was seen just once. The chain couples TRBV29-1 to TRBJ2-1; possible D gene TRBD1, 6 bases. Trimming stripped 2 bases from V and 5 bases from J, with 10 bases between. The germline CDR1 and CDR2 sequences are SQVTM and ANQGSEA. CDR3 size: 13 residues. The CDR3 coding sequence is TGCAGCGTTGAATCTCCAGGGGACAATGAGCAGTTCTTC. This gives the protein CSVESPGDNEQFF.

The genes are TRBV5-4 and TRBJ2-7; tentative D call: TRBD1 (6 bases). The length of the CDR3 is 11 residues. Looked up from germline, CDR1 is SGHNT and CDR2 is YYREEE (reference sequence). The V end lost 6 bases, the J end lost 5 bases, and 9 bases lay between the germline ends. DNA of the CDR3: TGTGCCAGCAACCAGGGGAACGAGCAGTACTTC. It codes for CASNQGNEQYF.

This clone was observed once. The gene calls are TRBV7-2 and TRBJ1-1; D is uncertain. This CDR3 is built from 13 residues. The V end was cut by 3 bases, the J end by 5 bases, with 10 bases between. Germline V gene data show CDR1 as SGHTA and CDR2 as FQGNSA. CDR3 DNA: TGTGCCAGCAGCTTCAAGCTCCCGACTGAAGCTTTCTTT. It specifies CASSFKLPTEAFF.

The CDR3 nucleotides are TGCAGCTATCGGGGGCAGACAGATACGCAGTATTTT. As protein: CSYRGQTDTQYF. This rearrangement joins TRBV29-1 to TRBJ2-3; D might be TRBD1 or TRBD2, each matching 6 bases. The CDR3 spans 12 residues. The germline V gene encodes CDR1 SQVTM and CDR2 ANQGSEA. Trimming left V 8 bases short and J 3 bases short, with 12 bases between.

This clone appeared a single time. The chain employs TRBV7-9 and TRBJ2-7; TRBD2 agrees at 7 bases. The CDR3 spans 17 residues. From germline, CDR1 is SEHNR and CDR2 FQNEAQ (reference sequence). Trimming cost V 5 bases and J 0 bases; bases outside gene matches: 13. CDR3 sequence: CASSTTRVRGSSYEQYF. In DNA, the CDR3 is TGTGCCAGCAGCACCACCCGAGTGCGGGGGAGCTCCTACGAGCAGTACTTC.

The V call is TRBV5-1, the J call TRBJ1-1; D unclear. The CDR3 sequence is 13 residues long. Per germline, CDR1 SGHRS and CDR2 YFSETQ. Deletions cut 7 bases from V and 0 bases from J, with 10 bases between. The CDR3 here is CASRPAVNTEAFF. The DNA for the CDR3 is TGCGCCAGCCGCCCGGCGGTGAACACTGAAGCTTTCTTT.

The chain is built from TRBV7-2 and TRBJ1-2; 9 nucleotides agree with TRBD1. Germline loops: CDR1 SGHTA, CDR2 FQGNSA. V lost 5 bases, J lost 7 bases, and 11 bases stayed unmatched. CDR3 size: 15 residues. The CDR3 protein is CASSLNGRDRAGYTF. DNA for the CDR3: TGTGCCAGCAGCCTTAACGGCAGGGACAGGGCTGGCTACACCTTC.

This clone was seen more than once but under ten times. V is TRBV23-1 and J is TRBJ2-1; 8 nucleotides agree with TRBD1. TRBV23-1 is flagged as an ORF with uncertain function. CDR3 size: 14 residues. V lost 9 bases to trimming and J lost 11 bases; unmatched junction nucleotides: 15. Here the CDR3 reads CASPDRDEERKQFF. Here the CDR3 DNA reads TGCGCCAGTCCGGACAGGGATGAGGAAAGGAAGCAGTTCTTC.

This chain uses TRBV5-1 with TRBJ2-3, with 9 bases fitting TRBD2. The CDR3 has 16 residues. The germline V gene encodes CDR1 SGHRS and CDR2 YFSETQ. Germline trimming cut 0 bases from V and 1 base from J; bases unmatched to any gene: 3. CDR3 nucleotides: TGCGCCAGCAGCTTGGCTTCTAGCGGGGGCACAGATACGCAGTATTTT. It yields the protein CASSLASSGGTDTQYF.

Only one count was recorded for this clone. The chain carries TRBV2 and TRBJ1-5, with no clear D. V lost 3 bases to trimming and J lost 5 bases, with 5 bases between them. CDR3 size: 12 residues. The V gene's germline CDR1 is SNHLY and CDR2 FYNNEI. CDR3 coding DNA: TGTGCCAGCAGTGACACGGATCAGCCCCAGCATTTT. It translates to CASSDTDQPQHF.

This rearrangement joins TRBV5-5 to TRBJ2-5; 11 bases are shared with TRBD2. V lost 1 base, J lost 1 base, and 9 bases stayed unmatched. The CDR3 length is 18 residues. The germline CDR1 and CDR2 sequences are SGHKS and YYEKEE (reference sequence). CDR3: CASSLMPSGGPPQETQYF. For the CDR3, the DNA is TGTGCCAGCAGCTTGATGCCTAGCGGGGGGCCCCCCCAAGAGACCCAGTACTTC.

The chain employs TRBV5-1 and TRBJ1-4, with a weak D call TRBD1 (5 bases). Germline V gene sequence: CDR1 SGHRS, CDR2 YFSETQ. V dropped 3 bases and J dropped 7 bases, with 19 bases sitting between them. CDR3 length: 16 amino acids. CDR3 DNA: TGCGCCAGCAGCTCGGGAGACCGAACAGGAGGTGAAAAACTGTTTTTT. It encodes CASSSGDRTGGEKLFF.